The sequence of this TCR beta chain was determined in a study of blood T cell repertoires in COVID-19. The germline CDR1 and CDR2 sequences are SGHTA and FQGNSA. The CDR3 spans 13 residues. V gave up 9 bases and J gave up 0 bases, with 11 bases separating them. Per the authors' pipeline: Amplification with reference gene primers provided the estimates of nucleated cell counts. TCRdb's table, derived via immunoSEQ multiplex PCR, lists solely in-frame clones and lacks some. For V, J and clone size, that table is used; D and trimming come from the DNA. The sample includes 300,000 to 350,000 clones, approximately 85% of them seen just once.

The clonotype comes from a man younger than 45 who had recovered from COVID-19. Material: PBMCs or T cells enriched from blood (not recorded which). The V call is TRBV7-2, the J call TRBJ1-1; a possible D gene is TRBD1 (6 bases). The CDR3 protein is CASETGLNTEAFF. The CDR3 DNA sequence: TGTGCCAGTGAGACAGGACTGAACACTGAAGCTTTCTTT.